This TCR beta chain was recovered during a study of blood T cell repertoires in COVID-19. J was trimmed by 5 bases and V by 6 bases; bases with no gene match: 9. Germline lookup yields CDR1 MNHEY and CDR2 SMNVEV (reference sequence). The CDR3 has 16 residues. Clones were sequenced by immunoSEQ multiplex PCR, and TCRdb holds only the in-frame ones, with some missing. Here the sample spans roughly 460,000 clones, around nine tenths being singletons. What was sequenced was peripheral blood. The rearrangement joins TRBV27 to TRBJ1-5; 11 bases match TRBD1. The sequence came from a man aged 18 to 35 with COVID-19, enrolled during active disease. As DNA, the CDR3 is TGTGCCAGCAGCGATACTGGACAGGGGGCGCATCAGCCCCAGCATTTT. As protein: CASSDTGQGAHQPQHF.